A single sample is the source of the 28 T cell receptor beta chains below, sequenced in a study of cytomegalovirus exposure and HLA in healthy donors. Assay used: immunoSEQ multiplex PCR; TCRdb lists only in-frame clones, some missing. The sample carries tens of thousands of clones, 90% recorded once. Input material: PBMCs. These receptors were taken from a man between 18 and 29 years old in good health and CMV-seronegative.

The chain combines TRBV7-3 with TRBJ1-5; perhaps TRBD1 as D (5 bases). Germline CDR1 is SGHTA and CDR2 is FQGTGA. CDR3 length equals 14 residues. The V and J ends lost 5 bases and 9 bases respectively, with 17 bases between them. CDR3 in amino acids: CASSTRLSQGPQHF. In DNA form, the CDR3 reads TGTGCCAGCAGCACCCGTCTCAGCCAGGGGCCCCAGCATTTT.

The CDR3 loop reads CASSPRDTSSDGYTF. DNA of the CDR3: TGCGCCAGCAGCCCCCGGGACACATCATCGGATGGCTACACCTTC. The chain combines TRBV4-3 with TRBJ1-2; possible D gene TRBD1, 6 bases. Trimming took off 4 bases at V and 6 bases at J, with 18 bases between the two ends. Germline V gives CDR1 LGHNA, CDR2 YSLEER. This CDR3 spans 15 amino acids.

This chain links TRBV18 with TRBJ2-5, with a weak D call TRBD2 (5 bases). This CDR3 comprises 14 residues. Between the trimmed V and J ends, which lost 0 bases and 5 bases, there was a span of 10 bases. CDR1 and CDR2 from the germline V gene are KGHSH and LQKENI. CDR3 loop: CASSPPASSETQYF. DNA for the CDR3: TGTGCCAGCTCACCACCGGCTAGCAGCGAGACCCAGTACTTC.

The rearrangement uses TRBV30 and TRBJ2-1; possible D gene TRBD1, 6 bases. Trimming cost V 2 bases and J 7 bases, with 6 bases left between them. The CDR3 contains 11 residues. Germline V gene lookup returns CDR1 GTSNPN and CDR2 SVGIG (reference sequence). The CDR3 loop reads CAWSRGNEQFF. In nucleotides, the CDR3 is TGTGCCTGGAGTAGGGGGAATGAGCAGTTCTTC.

The rearrangement uses TRBV11-2 and TRBJ2-2; D gene uncertain. The CDR3 spans 14 residues. Per germline, CDR1 SGHAT and CDR2 FQNNGV. V lost 1 base, J lost 5 bases, and 8 bases lay in between. The CDR3 spells CASSLGVGTGELFF. The CDR3 DNA is TGTGCCAGCAGCTTAGGAGTCGGGACCGGGGAGCTGTTTTTT.

V gene TRBV2 combines with J gene TRBJ2-3, with 8 bases identical to TRBD2. The germline V gene encodes CDR1 SNHLY and CDR2 FYNNEI. Trimming removed 5 bases from V and 3 bases from J; junction bases left unmatched: 4. CDR3 size: 14 residues. The CDR3 DNA reads TGTGCCAGCAGTCGAGCGGGAGCAACAGATACGCAGTATTTT. This codes for CASSRAGATDTQYF.

A single count supports this clone. V usage is TRBV15 and J usage is TRBJ1-1, with 8 nucleotides matching TRBD1. With 3 bases clipped from V and 3 bases from J, the junction kept 0 bases outside the gene matches. This CDR3 is built from 13 residues. Germline CDR1 is LNHNV and CDR2 is YYDKDF (reference sequence). The CDR3 nucleotides read TGTGCCACCAGCAGGACAGGGGACACTGAAGCTTTCTTT. As protein: CATSRTGDTEAFF.

J is TRBJ2-1 and V is TRBV4-2, with TRBD2 as a possible D gene (6 bases). This CDR3 region has 14 residues. Germline CDR1 reads LGHNA; CDR2 reads YNFKEQ. The ends were cut back, 0 bases at V and 7 bases at J, with 10 bases in the middle. In DNA, the CDR3 is TGTGCCAGCAGCCAAGATGGGACTGCGAATGAGCAGTTCTTC. Translated: CASSQDGTANEQFF.

The rearrangement uses TRBV7-2 and TRBJ2-3, with D tentatively TRBD2 (7 bases). The V and J ends lost 5 bases and 3 bases respectively, with 15 bases between them. The germline V gene encodes CDR1 SGHTA and CDR2 FQGNSA. The CDR3 loop spans 15 amino acids. CDR3 in DNA: TGTGCCAGCAGCCTACTTGGGGGGGCGACAGATACGCAGTATTTT. It is translated as CASSLLGGATDTQYF.

This clone occurred once. The chain couples TRBV6-1 to TRBJ2-1; possibly TRBD1 for D (6 bases). CDR3 size: 14 residues. CDR1 is MNHNS and CDR2 is SASEGT in the germline V gene. V lost 8 bases to trimming and J lost 0 bases, with 11 bases between them. CDR3 bases: TGTGCCAGCCTAGACAGGAGCTCCTACAATGAGCAGTTCTTC. Translated: CASLDRSSYNEQFF.

This clone was seen only once. V usage is TRBV2 and J usage is TRBJ2-2, with 9 bases identical to TRBD1. J gave up 0 bases and V 6 bases, and 2 bases lay outside the gene matches. The CDR3 covers 15 residues. Germline CDR1 and CDR2: SNHLY and FYNNEI. The DNA of the CDR3 is TGTGCCAGCAGGGACAGGGGTACGAACACCGGGGAGCTGTTTTTT. Encoded protein: CASRDRGTNTGELFF.

The chain employs TRBV28 and TRBJ2-2; 8 bases agree with TRBD2. In germline, CDR1 is MDHEN, CDR2 SYDVKM. Trimming at V came to 0 bases and at J to 5 bases, leaving 8 bases not matched to a gene. The CDR3 is made up of 17 amino acids. The CDR3 sequence: CASSLWDREGFTGELFF. As DNA, the CDR3 is TGTGCCAGCAGTTTATGGGATCGGGAGGGGTTTACCGGGGAGCTGTTTTTT.

V gene TRBV4-3 combines with J gene TRBJ2-1, with 8 bases aligning to TRBD2. Germline V gene lookup returns CDR1 LGHNA and CDR2 YSLEER. The CDR3 totals 18 residues. Losses at the gene ends were 0 bases for V and 5 bases for J; bases not matched to a gene: 12. The CDR3 spells CASSQESSLAGRHNEQFF. CDR3 sequence (DNA): TGCGCCAGCAGCCAAGAGTCTAGTCTAGCGGGCCGCCACAATGAGCAGTTCTTC.

V and J are TRBV6-1 and TRBJ2-1; the match to TRBD2 covers 14 bases. CDR1 MNHNS and CDR2 SASEGT come from the germline V gene. V was clipped by 8 bases and J by 9 bases; unmatched bases: 9. CDR3 length: 15 amino acids. CDR3: CASGGLAGGLGEQFF. CDR3 nucleotide sequence: TGTGCCAGCGGTGGACTAGCGGGAGGATTAGGTGAGCAGTTCTTC.

The J gene is TRBJ2-5, the V gene TRBV15, with 7 bases matching TRBD1. CDR1 LNHNV and CDR2 YYDKDF come from the germline V gene (reference sequence). The CDR3 loop spans 16 amino acids. V lost 3 bases and J lost 1; bases outside the gene matches: 8. The chain's CDR3 is CATSSPPGQSQETQYF. The CDR3, as DNA: TGTGCCACCAGCAGTCCTCCGGGACAGTCCCAAGAGACCCAGTACTTC.

This chain uses TRBV4-3 with TRBJ2-1, with a possible D match to TRBD1 (5 bases). V dropped 0 bases and J dropped 4 bases, with 10 bases sitting between them. There are 15 residues in the CDR3. Germline CDR1 and CDR2: LGHNA and YSLEER. CDR3 sequence: CASSQDPDRYNEQFF. Here the CDR3 DNA reads TGCGCCAGCAGCCAAGACCCCGACAGATACAATGAGCAGTTCTTC.

This chain links TRBV27 with TRBJ2-1; 9 bases fit TRBD2. This CDR3 spans 13 amino acids. Looked up from germline, CDR1 is MNHEY and CDR2 is SMNVEV (reference sequence). Trimming took 3 bases from V and 10 from J; bases not matched to a gene: 4. DNA of the CDR3: TGTGCCAGCAGTTTCGGTACTAGCGGGGAGCAGTTCTTC. This codes for CASSFGTSGEQFF.

The rearrangement uses TRBV2 and TRBJ1-2; maybe TRBD1 (6 bases). The germline CDR1 and CDR2 sequences are SNHLY and FYNNEI. V shed 5 bases and J shed 4 bases, with 11 bases lying between them. The CDR3 spans 13 residues. The CDR3 coding sequence is TGTGCCAGCAGTCCAGGGGTCGGCTATGGCTACACCTTC. Encoded protein: CASSPGVGYGYTF.

The CDR3 DNA sequence: TGTGCCAGCAGTTACGACCGGGGTAGCCACGAGCAGTACTTC. It codes for CASSYDRGSHEQYF. J is TRBJ2-7 and V is TRBV6-5, with D tentatively TRBD2 (5 bases). Trimming pared 2 bases from V and 5 bases from J, leaving 13 bases between. Germline V CDR1 and CDR2: MNHEY, SVGAGI. There are 14 residues in the CDR3.

V is TRBV11-3 and J is TRBJ1-3, with 9 bases that match TRBD1. The length of the CDR3 is 13 residues. The ends lost 5 bases at V and 8 bases at J; junction bases unmatched: 4. Germline V gives CDR1 SGHNT, CDR2 YENEEA. This chain's CDR3 is CASSERQGDTIYF. The CDR3 DNA reads TGTGCCAGCAGCGAGCGACAGGGGGACACCATATATTTT.

Here the CDR3 reads CASSLKRTGGFGDTQYF. For the CDR3, the DNA is TGTGCCAGCAGCTTAAAACGTACAGGGGGGTTCGGAGATACGCAGTATTTT. The chain uses TRBV7-9 and TRBJ2-3; 8 bases are shared with TRBD1. Germline-derived CDR1 and CDR2 are SEHNR and FQNEAQ (reference sequence). This CDR3 region has 17 residues. Unmatched junction bases numbered 12, after V lost 2 bases and J lost 5 bases.

V is TRBV29-1 and J is TRBJ2-2; TRBD2 matches at 7 bases. There are 14 residues in the CDR3. Germline V CDR1 and CDR2: SQVTM, ANQGSEA. Losses at the gene ends were 4 bases for V and 6 bases for J; bases not matched to a gene: 8. CDR3 nucleotides: TGCAGCGTTGGCACCGGGACTATCTCCGGGGAGCTGTTTTTT. Its protein is CSVGTGTISGELFF.

This sequence joins TRBV28 and TRBJ2-7, with D tentatively TRBD2 (5 bases). Germline V gene lookup returns CDR1 MDHEN and CDR2 SYDVKM. The CDR3 runs 16 residues. Trimming stripped 2 bases from V and 6 bases from J, with 20 bases between. The CDR3 reads CASSLEAVHNGCEQYF. CDR3 DNA sequence: TGTGCCAGCAGTTTAGAAGCGGTACATAACGGGTGCGAGCAGTACTTC.

In this sample, this clone turned up once. J is TRBJ2-7 and V is TRBV7-6, with D tentatively TRBD2 (6 bases). V was shortened by 5 bases and J by 2 bases, with 10 bases between the two germline ends. The CDR3 is made up of 13 amino acids. Germline CDR1 reads SGHVS; CDR2 reads FNYEAQ. CDR3: CASSQAGTYEQYF. In DNA, the CDR3 is TGTGCCAGCAGCCAGGCGGGGACCTACGAGCAGTACTTC.

CDR3 sequence: CASSGLAGVHEQFF. In DNA, the CDR3 is TGTGCCAGCAGCGGACTAGCGGGAGTCCACGAGCAGTTCTTC. The rearrangement links TRBV9 to TRBJ2-1; 12 bases agree with TRBD2. Per germline, CDR1 SGDLS and CDR2 YYNGEE. V lost 3 bases and J lost 10; bases outside the gene matches: 5. CDR3 length: 14 amino acids.

The V and J genes are TRBV5-5 and TRBJ1-2; TRBD1 is a possible D gene (5 bases). V lost 4 bases and J lost 7, with 17 bases in between. CDR1 SGHKS and CDR2 YYEKEE come from the germline V gene (reference sequence). The CDR3 spans 14 residues. This CDR3 reads CASSGGGSYTGYTF. The CDR3 region has the DNA TGTGCCAGCAGCGGGGGGGGTTCTTATACTGGCTACACCTTC.

V usage is TRBV14 and J usage is TRBJ1-4; no reliable D call. The CDR3 consists of 15 residues. V lost 0 bases and J lost 3, with 8 bases in between. Germline CDR1 reads SGHDN; CDR2 reads FVKESK. This chain's CDR3 is CASSQDRGANEKLFF. In nucleotides, the CDR3 is TGTGCCAGCAGCCAAGATCGGGGAGCTAATGAAAAACTGTTTTTT.

The V and J genes are TRBV25-1 and TRBJ1-1; D is possibly TRBD1 (6 bases). V was pared by 1 base and J by 0 bases, with 15 bases between. The germline V gene has CDR1 MGHDK and CDR2 SYGVNS. The CDR3 spans 17 residues. The CDR3 coding sequence is TGTGCCAGCAGTGAATTTGACGAAAGGGGGATGAACACTGAAGCTTTCTTT. Its translation: CASSEFDERGMNTEAFF.